This is a list of T cell receptor beta chains from one sample in a study of blood T cell repertoires in COVID-19. Measured with immunoSEQ multiplex PCR; TCRdb has only the in-frame clones, and not every one. Of about 150,000 clones listed, 91% are singletons. The sequencing sample was made of peripheral blood. These receptors were collected from a man in his fifties or sixties with acute or convalescent COVID-19. Both conserved end residues are part of each CDR3. D genes are given only for firm matches.

V gene: TRBV18
D gene: NA
J gene: TRBJ1-3
CDR3 protein: CASSPRQALSGNTIYF

V gene: TRBV19
D gene: TRBD1
J gene: TRBJ2-2
CDR3 protein: CASSAPGQGTGELFF

V gene: TRBV18
D gene: TRBD2
J gene: TRBJ2-2
CDR3 protein: CASSVRTSGITGELFF

V gene: TRBV7-2
D gene: NA
J gene: TRBJ1-6
CDR3 protein: CASSPAGERPLHF

V gene: TRBV28
D gene: TRBD1
J gene: TRBJ2-7
CDR3 protein: CASSPGQGAYEQYF

V gene: TRBV30
D gene: TRBD2
J gene: TRBJ2-2
CDR3 protein: CAWTPGRGYGELFF

V gene: TRBV10-3
D gene: TRBD1
J gene: TRBJ2-2
CDR3 protein: CAISPRPPAGGFGELFF

V gene: TRBV6-5
D gene: TRBD1
J gene: TRBJ2-2
CDR3 protein: CATYSGTGNTGELFF

V gene: TRBV25-1
D gene: NA
J gene: TRBJ1-4
CDR3 protein: CASRGQVTEKLFF

V gene: TRBV18
D gene: NA
J gene: TRBJ1-6
CDR3 protein: CASSATGPPNSPLHF

V gene: TRBV9
D gene: TRBD1
J gene: TRBJ2-2
CDR3 protein: CASSVGTGLTGELFF

V gene: TRBV7-2
D gene: NA
J gene: TRBJ2-6
CDR3 protein: CASSLDGSGANVLTF

V gene: TRBV5-1
D gene: TRBD1
J gene: TRBJ1-1
CDR3 protein: CASSLRLGQGMNTEAFF

V gene: TRBV21-1
D gene: NA
J gene: TRBJ1-5
CDR3 protein: CAAGGNQPQHF

V gene: TRBV5-4
D gene: TRBD2
J gene: TRBJ2-5
CDR3 protein: CASSSPLAGEETQYF

V gene: TRBV9
D gene: TRBD1
J gene: TRBJ1-6
CDR3 protein: CASSGQGASYNSPLHF

V gene: TRBV27
D gene: NA
J gene: TRBJ2-7
CDR3 protein: CASSLAGTYEQYF

V gene: TRBV19
D gene: TRBD1
J gene: TRBJ1-5
CDR3 protein: CASAGQGGNQPQHF

V gene: TRBV18
D gene: NA
J gene: TRBJ2-5
CDR3 protein: CASSQGGQETQYF

V gene: TRBV10-1
D gene: NA
J gene: TRBJ2-3
CDR3 protein: CASRQGSTDTQYF

V gene: TRBV10-3
D gene: NA
J gene: TRBJ1-1
CDR3 protein: CAISRELNTEAFF

V gene: TRBV6-5
D gene: TRBD1
J gene: TRBJ1-2
CDR3 protein: CASSPGTGNYGYTF

V gene: TRBV10-3
D gene: TRBD2
J gene: TRBJ2-2
CDR3 protein: CAITSGRAIPANTGELFF

V gene: TRBV13
D gene: TRBD1
J gene: TRBJ2-1
CDR3 protein: CASSATRDRGEQFF

V gene: TRBV11-2
D gene: NA
J gene: TRBJ1-1
CDR3 protein: CASSSRGGTEAFF

V gene: TRBV7-7
D gene: TRBD1
J gene: TRBJ2-3
CDR3 protein: CASSKGQGYTDTQYF

V gene: TRBV6-1
D gene: TRBD2
J gene: TRBJ2-7
CDR3 protein: CASSEAPGGLYEQYF

V gene: TRBV19
D gene: NA
J gene: TRBJ1-1
CDR3 protein: CASIRRGSRRTEAFF

V gene: TRBV4-3
D gene: NA
J gene: TRBJ1-1
CDR3 protein: CASSQDRRQGLDTEAFF

V gene: TRBV20-1
D gene: TRBD2
J gene: TRBJ2-1
CDR3 protein: CSAKAGREQFF

V gene: TRBV7-3
D gene: TRBD1
J gene: TRBJ2-7
CDR3 protein: CASSPGDRAHEQYF